This TCR beta chain was sequenced during a study of blood T cell repertoires in COVID-19. Study overall: Whether acute or convalescent, the COVID-19 samples came from the United States, Italy and Spain. T cells, B-cell-depleted T cells, or PBMCs supplied cDNA or gDNA.

Germline V gene lookup returns CDR1 LGHNA and CDR2 YNFKEQ. The V segment lost 0 bases and the J segment 3 bases; nucleotides outside the gene matches: 6. CDR3 size: 16 residues. How the authors handled the data: By means of reference gene primer amplification, nucleated cell counts were estimated. The table came from immunoSEQ multiplex PCR; TCRdb's copy has only in-frame clones and leaves some out. Clone size and V and J calls were adopted from that table, with D and trimming inferred from the DNA. The sample records 200,000 to 250,000 clones, 90% being singletons. Patients at the Seattle site were enrolled during active infection and followed longitudinally.

This receptor was identified in a man aged 25-45 years with COVID-19, enrolled during active disease. J is TRBJ2-3 and V is TRBV4-2; 7 bases line up with TRBD1. Sequences were obtained from peripheral blood. The DNA for the CDR3 is TGTGCCAGCAGCCAAGAGACACAGGGGAAAACAGATACGCAGTATTTT. As protein: CASSQETQGKTDTQYF.